These 9 T cell receptor beta chains were sequenced from one sample in a study of T cell repertoires in cytomegalovirus infection. TCRdb ran MiXCR on the reads and lists one entry per CDR3 protein. The sample records some 940,000 distinct CDR3 sequences, 31% being singletons. No antigen has been assigned to these receptors. The sample was cultured CD8+ T cells from PBMCs, taken from culture after CMV antigen stimulation. These receptor sequences come from a human donor in good health (CMV status not recorded). Some clones in this sample may be carry-over from other donors' samples.

This clonotype appeared a few times. The CDR3 DNA is TGTGCCAGCAGCCCGGACAGGTCTTGGACTGAAGCTTTCTTT. Amino acids: CASSPDRSWTEAFF. V gene TRBV5-6 combines with J gene TRBJ1-1; 7 bases match TRBD1. CDR3 size: 14 residues. Trimming at V came to 4 bases and at J to 5 bases, leaving 8 bases not matched to a gene. The germline V gene encodes CDR1 SGHDT and CDR2 YYEEEE.

The chain joins TRBV6-1 to TRBJ1-1; D unclear. V lost 8 bases to trimming and J lost 4 bases, with 8 bases between them. Germline CDR1 MNHNS, CDR2 SASEGT. CDR3 size: 11 residues. In nucleotides, the CDR3 is TGTGCCAGCCACACGGGCACTGAAGCTTTCTTT. As protein: CASHTGTEAFF.

This clonotype has more than one count but fewer than ten. The chain recombines TRBV6-5 with TRBJ2-1; the D is unclear. Trimming cost V 6 bases and J 4 bases, with 10 bases left between them. The germline CDR1 and CDR2 sequences are MNHEY and SVGAGI. The CDR3 runs to 13 residues. The CDR3 protein is CASRWLSYNEQFF. The CDR3 DNA is TGTGCCAGCAGATGGTTATCTTACAATGAGCAGTTCTTC.

V and J are TRBV10-3 and TRBJ2-1; 9 bases agree with TRBD2. With V trimmed by 8 bases and J by 5 bases, 7 bases remained unmatched. The CDR3 totals 14 residues. Germline values: CDR1 ENHRY, CDR2 SYGVKD. CDR3 sequence (DNA): TGTGCCATCCTGGCGGGGGGGCCGGACAATGAGCAGTTCTTC. Protein: CAILAGGPDNEQFF.

This clonotype was seen more than once but under ten times. The gene calls are TRBV18 and TRBJ1-5, with 8 nucleotides matching TRBD1. Trimming took 3 bases from V and 7 from J; bases not matched to a gene: 5. Germline loops: CDR1 KGHSH, CDR2 LQKENI. CDR3 length: 14 amino acids. DNA of the CDR3: TGTGCCAGCTCACCCGGACAGGGCCGGCAGCCCCAGCATTTT. This codes for CASSPGQGRQPQHF.

This clonotype has more than one count but fewer than ten. The chain combines TRBV4-1 with TRBJ1-6; D not resolved. Germline V gene data show CDR1 as MGHRA and CDR2 as YSYEKL. Trimming removed 0 bases at V and 7 bases at J, with 13 bases between. This CDR3 spans 16 amino acids. CDR3 amino acids: CASSQDAAARNSPLHF. Written as DNA, the CDR3 is TGCGCCAGCAGCCAAGACGCAGCCGCCCGGAATTCACCCCTCCACTTT.

This clonotype was detected ten times or more. The chain has TRBV7-6 and TRBJ1-2, with 7 bases identical to TRBD1. V lost 2 bases to trimming and J lost 6 bases; unmatched junction nucleotides: 3. The CDR3 covers 13 residues. The germline V gene has CDR1 SGHVS and CDR2 FNYEAQ. This CDR3 is CASSLTGVDGYTF. In DNA form, the CDR3 reads TGTGCCAGCAGCTTAACAGGGGTGGATGGCTACACCTTC.

The rearrangement joins TRBV27 to TRBJ1-2, with unresolved D. This CDR3 comprises 14 residues. The germline V and J ends were trimmed by 3 bases and 4 bases, with 12 bases remaining between them. CDR1 and CDR2 from the germline V gene are MNHEY and SMNVEV (reference sequence). CDR3 amino acids: CASSFSPGSYGYTF. CDR3 in DNA: TGTGCCAGCAGTTTTAGTCCGGGGTCCTATGGCTACACCTTC.

This clonotype has only a few counts. The chain carries TRBV12-3 or TRBV12-4 and TRBJ1-1; tentatively, D is TRBD1 (6 bases). This CDR3 is 12 amino acids long. V lost 8 bases, J lost 8 bases, and 15 bases lay in between. This CDR3 is CASGWGGPEAFF. CDR3 coding DNA: TGTGCCAGCGGATGGGGGGGGCCCGAAGCTTTCTTT.